These T cell receptor beta chains were read from a single sample in a study of CD8 T cells in ankylosing spondylitis. One entry per CDR3 protein, called by TCRdb with MiXCR from the 5' RACE reads. The sample yields 230,000 or so distinct CDR3 sequences, more than 15% seen once. The sample consisted of blood, either unsorted or a sorted T cell fraction (not recorded which). The receptors originated from a male donor with ankylosing spondylitis or in good health (not recorded which). CDR3s include the opening cysteine and the closing phenylalanine or tryptophan. The order of the fields is V gene, clone size, J gene, D gene, CDR3 DNA, CDR3 protein. A D gene is named only where the DNA matches it firmly. Clone size appears in some rows only: once, few, many, or a class for an expanded clone.

TRBV5-5,many,TRBJ2-5,TRBD2,TGTGCCAGCAGCATTAGCGGGAGGACTCAAGAGACCCAGTACTTC,CASSISGRTQETQYF
TRBV29-1,once,TRBJ2-7,TRBD1,TGCAGCGTCGGACAGGGGGCGGACGAGCAGTACTTC,CSVGQGADEQYF
TRBV7-9,many,TRBJ2-1,-,TGTGCCAGCAGCCCGAAGGTAGGGGGTGAGCAGTTCTTC,CASSPKVGGEQFF
TRBV20-1,-,TRBJ2-7,-,TGCAGTGCCGACGACAAGAGCTCCTACGAGCAGTACTTC,CSADDKSSYEQYF
TRBV7-3,-,TRBJ2-1,TRBD2,TGTGCCAGCAGCTTAACGATAGGGGCTAGCGGCAACTCCTACAATGAGCAGTTCTTC,CASSLTIGASGNSYNEQFF
TRBV11-2,many,TRBJ2-5,-,TGTGCCAGCAGCTTAGGGCTAATCGGACAAGAGACCCAGTACTTC,CASSLGLIGQETQYF
TRBV28,-,TRBJ2-7,-,TGTGCCAGCAGTTTAGGACAGTTTCCAGGCGAGCAGTACTTC,CASSLGQFPGEQYF
TRBV29-1,-,TRBJ2-1,TRBD2,TGCAGCGTTCGGACTAGCGGGAGGGCCTACAATGAGCAGTTCTTC,CSVRTSGRAYNEQFF
TRBV14,many,TRBJ2-3,-,TGTGCCAGCAGCCACGCAGGGTTCACAGATACGCAGTATTTT,CASSHAGFTDTQYF
TRBV4-1,few,TRBJ2-7,TRBD2,TGCGCCAGCAGCCAAGAGCCGTTCGGCGGGACTACGGTGCAGTACTTC,CASSQEPFGGTTVQYF
TRBV5-1,few,TRBJ2-1,TRBD2,TGCGCCAGCAGCCCAGGGACTAGCGGGAGTATTACGTCCTACAATGAGCAGTTCTTC,CASSPGTSGSITSYNEQFF
TRBV7-9,-,TRBJ2-1,TRBD2,TGTGCCAGCAGCCCCGACCGGGAGGAGTCCTACAATGAGCAGTTCTTC,CASSPDREESYNEQFF
TRBV7-9,-,TRBJ2-1,-,TGTGCCAGCAGCTTATTAACGGCCACCTACAATGAGCAGTTCTTC,CASSLLTATYNEQFF
TRBV27,many,TRBJ2-2,-,TGTGCCAGCAGTCTAGGGTGGGAGACCGGGGAGCTGTTTTTT,CASSLGWETGELFF
TRBV6-1,few,TRBJ2-3,TRBD1,TGTGCCAGCAGCCAAACAGGGGCAGACACAGATACGCAGTATTTT,CASSQTGADTDTQYF
TRBV7-9,many,TRBJ2-7,TRBD2,TGTGCCAGCAGCTTAGGAGGGAGGGCCTACGAGCAGTACTTC,CASSLGGRAYEQYF
TRBV7-9,-,TRBJ1-1,-,TGTGCCAGCAGCTTAGCGCTACAGGATGAAGCTTTCTTT,CASSLALQDEAFF
TRBV20-1,many,TRBJ1-1,-,TGCAGTGCTAGGCGGACAGACACTGAAGCTTTCTTT,CSARRTDTEAFF
TRBV7-3,few,TRBJ2-2,-,TGTGCCAGCAGCTTACTAGTACCCTCGGGCGGGGAGCTGTTTTTT,CASSLLVPSGGELFF
TRBV6-1,-,TRBJ2-1,-,TGTGCCAGCAGTACAACCGTTAGAGATTACAATGAGCAGTTCTTC,CASSTTVRDYNEQFF
TRBV27,few,TRBJ2-5,TRBD1,TGTGCCAGCAGTCGCACCGGGACAGAGAACGTGAAGACCCAGTACTTC,CASSRTGTENVKTQYF
TRBV4-1,-,TRBJ1-2,TRBD1,TGCGCCAGCAGCCGCCCGTTGGGGACAGGGGACGGCTACACCTTC,CASSRPLGTGDGYTF
TRBV21-1,many,TRBJ2-3,-,TGTGCCAGCAGCGGTTCAGGGGGAAGCACAGATACGCAGTATTTT,CASSGSGGSTDTQYF
TRBV20-1,-,TRBJ2-1,-,TGCAGTGCTAGTGGGCGTTCGGTTAACCTTGATGAGCAGTTCTTC,CSASGRSVNLDEQFF
TRBV20-1,few,TRBJ2-2,-,TGCAGTGCGCACGGGGTACCGGGCACCGGGGAGCTGTTTTTT,CSAHGVPGTGELFF
TRBV27,few,TRBJ2-2,TRBD2,TGTGCCAGCAGTTCAGCGGCGGGAGCGGACACCGGGGAGCTGTTTTTT,CASSSAAGADTGELFF
TRBV5-1,many,TRBJ2-1,-,TGCGCCAGCAGCGTGGTTAGTCCGGCCTACAATGAGCAGTTCTTC,CASSVVSPAYNEQFF
TRBV4-2,few,TRBJ1-2,-,TGTGCCAGCAGCCAAGCTGGGGCGTCCTATGGCTACACCTTC,CASSQAGASYGYTF
TRBV5-1,few,TRBJ2-3,TRBD1,TGCGCCAGCAGCTTACAGACAGGGTTTGGCGTAGATACGCAGTATTTT,CASSLQTGFGVDTQYF
TRBV7-9,few,TRBJ2-1,TRBD2,TGTGCCAGCAGCGAAATAGCGGGAAGTTTTCCCTACAATGAGCAGTTCTTC,CASSEIAGSFPYNEQFF
TRBV6-6,-,TRBJ2-7,TRBD2,TGTGCCAGCAGTTACGGGAGGGCCTACGAGCAGTACTTC,CASSYGRAYEQYF
TRBV12-3/TRBV12-4,-,TRBJ1-4,-,TGTGCCAGCAGTTTTACAGGGAATGAAAAACTGTTTTTT,CASSFTGNEKLFF
TRBV6-5,-,TRBJ2-1,-,TGTGCCAGCAGTTACTCCGGGGGTTTCAATGAGCAGTTCTTC,CASSYSGGFNEQFF
TRBV20-1,few,TRBJ1-3,-,TGCAGTGCGCGCGGCTCTGGAAACACCATATATTTT,CSARGSGNTIYF
TRBV5-6,-,TRBJ2-3,-,TGTGCCAGCAGCTTGGGTAGGGTTGCGGAAGATACGCAGTATTTT,CASSLGRVAEDTQYF
TRBV20-1,few,TRBJ2-3,-,TGCAGTGCTAGACTCATGGTGCGCACAGATACGCAGTATTTT,CSARLMVRTDTQYF
TRBV20-1,many,TRBJ2-7,TRBD2,TGCAGTGCTCGGCGACTAGCGGGAGAACTCGAGCAGTACTTC,CSARRLAGELEQYF
TRBV13,few,TRBJ2-5,TRBD2,TGTGCCAGCAGCTTAGCGGAGGCGGGAGTAGACGAGACCCAGTACTTC,CASSLAEAGVDETQYF
TRBV27,few,TRBJ2-7,-,TGTGCCAGCAGCCCCGTTTCGGGGGCCTCCTTCGAGCAGTACTTC,CASSPVSGASFEQYF
TRBV4-1,-,TRBJ2-1,TRBD2,TGCGCCAGCAGCGTGACTAGCGGGATGTCCTACAATGAGCAGTTCTTC,CASSVTSGMSYNEQFF
TRBV5-4,few,TRBJ2-1,TRBD2,TGTGCCAGCAGCTTGAGGGGTAGCGGGATCTCCTACAATGAGCAGTTCTTC,CASSLRGSGISYNEQFF
TRBV20-1,-,TRBJ2-1,-,TGCAGTGCTAGAATCGGGACACCGATCAATGAGCAGTTCTTC,CSARIGTPINEQFF
TRBV5-6,-,TRBJ2-4,-,TGTGCCAGCAGCTACCAGGAACTAGCCAAAAACATTCAGTACTTC,CASSYQELAKNIQYF
TRBV3-1,few,TRBJ2-7,TRBD2,TGTGCCAGCAGCCAAGTAGCGGGAGGGCCCCTCGAGCAGTACTTC,CASSQVAGGPLEQYF
TRBV6-5,-,TRBJ2-2,-,TGTGCCAGCAGTTACTCCATCCCGGGGGCCGGCGACACCGGGGAGCTGTTTTTT,CASSYSIPGAGDTGELFF
TRBV5-8,many,TRBJ2-7,TRBD1,TGTGCCAGCAGCTTCGGACAGGGCGGGATCTACGAGCAGTACTTC,CASSFGQGGIYEQYF
TRBV5-8,-,TRBJ1-1,TRBD1,TGTGCCAGCAGCTTGGTACAGGGGGTCACTGAAGCTTTCTTT,CASSLVQGVTEAFF
TRBV12-3/TRBV12-4,-,TRBJ2-3,-,TGTGCCAGCAGCGCCGGGGGGCCTAGCACAGATACGCAGTATTTT,CASSAGGPSTDTQYF
TRBV5-6,few,TRBJ2-1,TRBD2,TGTGCCAGCAGCGCGGCTCCGGGACTAGCGGGACTATACAATGAGCAGTTCTTC,CASSAAPGLAGLYNEQFF
TRBV11-2,-,TRBJ2-3,TRBD2,TGTGCCAGCAGCTTAGTAGAGGGGGTAGGACTAGCGGGACCCACAGATACGCAGTATTTT,CASSLVEGVGLAGPTDTQYF
TRBV5-1,few,TRBJ2-5,TRBD2,TGCGCCAGCAGCTTGGCCGGACTAGAACAAGAGACCCAGTACTTC,CASSLAGLEQETQYF
TRBV27,few,TRBJ2-7,-,TGTGCCAGCACCTCCAAGACAGGAGTCTCCTACGAGCAGTACTTC,CASTSKTGVSYEQYF
TRBV5-1,few,TRBJ2-1,-,TGCGCCAGCAGCTTGGCGGTTACGGGGGAGCTATACAATGAGCAGTTCTTC,CASSLAVTGELYNEQFF
TRBV6-1,-,TRBJ2-1,TRBD1,TGTGCCAGTAGGGACAGGGAGGACAATGAGCAGTTCTTC,CASRDREDNEQFF
TRBV5-7,many,TRBJ2-4,TRBD1,TGTGCCAGCAGCCCGCGACAGGGTCCAAACATTCAGTACTTC,CASSPRQGPNIQYF
TRBV10-3,-,TRBJ1-2,TRBD1,TGTGCCATCACCAGGACAGGGGACGGCTACACCTTC,CAITRTGDGYTF
TRBV20-1,few,TRBJ2-7,TRBD2,TGCAGTGCTAACGGACTAGCGGGAGTTTATCCGTACTTC,CSANGLAGVYPYF
TRBV9,many,TRBJ2-6,-,TGTGCCAGCAGTGAGGGGGCTGGGGCCAACGTCCTGACTTTC,CASSEGAGANVLTF
TRBV5-1,few,TRBJ1-1,-,TGCGCCAGCAGGGGTGAGTTTCCCGAAGCTTTCTTT,CASRGEFPEAFF
TRBV4-1,-,TRBJ1-4,TRBD1,TGCGCCAGCAGCCAAGACGACAGGGGGCATTATGAAAAACTGTTTTTT,CASSQDDRGHYEKLFF